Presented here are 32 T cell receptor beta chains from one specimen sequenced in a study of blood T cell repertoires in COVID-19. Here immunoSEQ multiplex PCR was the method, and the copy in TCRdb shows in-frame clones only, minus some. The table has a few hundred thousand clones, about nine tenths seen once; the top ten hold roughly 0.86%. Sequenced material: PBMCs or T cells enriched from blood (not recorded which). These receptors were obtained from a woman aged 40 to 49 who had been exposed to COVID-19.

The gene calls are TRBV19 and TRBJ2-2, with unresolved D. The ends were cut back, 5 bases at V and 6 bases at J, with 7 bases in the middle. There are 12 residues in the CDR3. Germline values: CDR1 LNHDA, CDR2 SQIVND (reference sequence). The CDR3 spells CASSPRAGELFF. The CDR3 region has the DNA TGTGCCAGTAGTCCCCGTGCCGGGGAGCTGTTTTTT.

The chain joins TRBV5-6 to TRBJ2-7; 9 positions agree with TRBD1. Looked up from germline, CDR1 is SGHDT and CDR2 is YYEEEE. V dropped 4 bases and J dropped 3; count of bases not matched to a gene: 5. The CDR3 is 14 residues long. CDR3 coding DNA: TGTGCCAGCAGCGGAGGACAGGGGCTCTACGAGCAGTACTTC. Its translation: CASSGGQGLYEQYF. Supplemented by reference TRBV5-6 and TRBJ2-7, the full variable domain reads DAGVTQSPTHLIKTRGQQVTLRCSPKSGHDTVSWYQQALGQGPQFIFQYYEEEERQRGNFPDRFSGHQFPNYSSELNVNALLLGDSALYLCASSGGQGLYEQYFGPGTRLTVT.

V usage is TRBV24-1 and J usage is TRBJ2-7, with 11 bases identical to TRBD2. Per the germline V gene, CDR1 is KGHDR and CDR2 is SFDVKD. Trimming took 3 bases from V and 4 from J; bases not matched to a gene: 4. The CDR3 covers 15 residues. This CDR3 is CATSDTSGSLYEQYF. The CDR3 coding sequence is TGTGCCACCAGTGATACTAGCGGGAGTTTGTACGAGCAGTACTTC.

CDR3 nucleotides: TGTGCCAGCAGCTTCGGCAGGGGGCCCTACAATGAGCAGTTCTTC. Protein product: CASSFGRGPYNEQFF. This chain joins TRBV5-5 and TRBJ2-1; TRBD1 agrees at 8 bases. The CDR3 runs 15 residues. V was pared by 2 bases and J by 2 bases, with 3 bases of the junction left unmatched. Germline-derived CDR1 and CDR2 are SGHKS and YYEKEE (reference sequence).

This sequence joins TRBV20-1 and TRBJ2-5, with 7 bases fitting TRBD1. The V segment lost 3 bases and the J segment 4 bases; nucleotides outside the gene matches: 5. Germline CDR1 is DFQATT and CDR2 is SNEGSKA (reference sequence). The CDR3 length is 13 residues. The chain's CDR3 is CSASRQGGETQYF. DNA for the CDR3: TGCAGTGCTAGTCGACAGGGCGGAGAGACCCAGTACTTC.

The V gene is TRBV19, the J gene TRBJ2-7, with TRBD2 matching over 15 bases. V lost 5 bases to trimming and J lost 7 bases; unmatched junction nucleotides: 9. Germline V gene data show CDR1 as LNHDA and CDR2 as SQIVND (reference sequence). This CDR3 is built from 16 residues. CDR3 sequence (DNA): TGTGCCAGTAGTCCAAGGACTAGCGGGGGGGCTGATGAGCAGTACTTC. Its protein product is CASSPRTSGGADEQYF.

CDR3 region: CASSYHSLQETQYF. In nucleotides, the CDR3 is TGTGCCAGCAGTTATCACTCACTCCAAGAGACCCAGTACTTC. This sequence joins TRBV6-6 and TRBJ2-5; D gene unclear. The CDR3 totals 14 residues. V was shortened by 3 bases and J by 1 base, with 9 bases between the two germline ends. Germline CDR1 MNHNY, CDR2 SVGAGI (reference sequence).

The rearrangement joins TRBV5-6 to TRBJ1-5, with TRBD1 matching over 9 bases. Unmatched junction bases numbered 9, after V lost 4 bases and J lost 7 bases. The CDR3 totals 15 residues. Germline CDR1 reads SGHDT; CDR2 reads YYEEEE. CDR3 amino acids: CASSVGQGRQQPQHF. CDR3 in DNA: TGTGCCAGCAGCGTCGGACAGGGGAGGCAACAGCCCCAGCATTTT.

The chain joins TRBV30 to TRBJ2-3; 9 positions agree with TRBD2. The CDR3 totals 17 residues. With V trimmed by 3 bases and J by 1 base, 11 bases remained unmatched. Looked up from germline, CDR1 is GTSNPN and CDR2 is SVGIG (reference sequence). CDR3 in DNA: TGTGCCTGGAGGCAGTCCCCTTTAGCGGGAGGCACAGATACGCAGTATTTT. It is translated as CAWRQSPLAGGTDTQYF.

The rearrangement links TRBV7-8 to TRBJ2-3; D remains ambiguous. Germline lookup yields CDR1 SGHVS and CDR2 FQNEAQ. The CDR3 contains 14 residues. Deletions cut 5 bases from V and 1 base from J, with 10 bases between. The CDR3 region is CASSPPRGTDTQYF. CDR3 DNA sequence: TGTGCCAGCAGCCCACCTCGAGGCACAGATACGCAGTATTTT.

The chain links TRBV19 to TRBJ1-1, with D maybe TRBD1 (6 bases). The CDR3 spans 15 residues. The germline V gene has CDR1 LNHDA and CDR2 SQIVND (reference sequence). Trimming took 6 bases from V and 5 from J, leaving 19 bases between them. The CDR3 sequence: CASRSPNRELTEAFF. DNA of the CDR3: TGTGCCAGTAGATCGCCAAACAGGGAGTTAACTGAAGCTTTCTTT. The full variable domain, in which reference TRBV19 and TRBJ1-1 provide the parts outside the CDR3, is DGGITQSPKYLFRKEGQNVTLSCEQNLNHDAMYWYRQDPGQGLRLIYYSQIVNDFQKGDIAEGYSVSREKKESFPLTVTSAQKNPTAFYLCASRSPNRELTEAFFGQGTRLTVV.

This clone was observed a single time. CDR3 amino acids: CASSLDRSNTEAFF. As DNA, the CDR3 is TGCGCCAGCAGTCTGGACAGATCGAACACTGAAGCTTTCTTT. This chain uses TRBV10-2 with TRBJ1-1; a possible D gene is TRBD1 (6 bases). V lost 5 bases and J lost 1, with 11 bases in between. Germline values: CDR1 WSHSY, CDR2 SAAADI. The CDR3 length is 14 residues.

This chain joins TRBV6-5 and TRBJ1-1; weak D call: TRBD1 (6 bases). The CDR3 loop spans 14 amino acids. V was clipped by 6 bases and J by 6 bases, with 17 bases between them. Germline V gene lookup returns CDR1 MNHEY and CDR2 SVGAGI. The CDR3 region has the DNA TGTGCCAGCAGACGACGCGGACAGCTATCTGAAGCTTTCTTT. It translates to CASRRRGQLSEAFF.

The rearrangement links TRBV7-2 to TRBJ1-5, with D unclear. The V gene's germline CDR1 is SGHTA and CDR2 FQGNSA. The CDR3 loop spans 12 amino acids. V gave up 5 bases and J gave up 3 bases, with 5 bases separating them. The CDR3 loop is CASSPVNQPQHF. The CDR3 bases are TGTGCCAGCAGCCCAGTCAATCAGCCCCAGCATTTT.

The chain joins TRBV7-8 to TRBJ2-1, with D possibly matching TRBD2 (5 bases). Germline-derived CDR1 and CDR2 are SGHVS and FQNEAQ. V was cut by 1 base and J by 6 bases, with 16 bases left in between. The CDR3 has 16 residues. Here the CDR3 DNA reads TGTGCCAGCAGCTTAGTGTCGGTAACCAGCGGCAATGAGCAGTTCTTC. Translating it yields CASSLVSVTSGNEQFF.

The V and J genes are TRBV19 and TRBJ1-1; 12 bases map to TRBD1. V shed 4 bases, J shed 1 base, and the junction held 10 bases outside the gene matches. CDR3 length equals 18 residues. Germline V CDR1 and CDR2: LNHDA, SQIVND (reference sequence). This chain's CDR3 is CASSNQGTGGFENTEAFF. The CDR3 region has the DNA TGTGCCAGTAGTAACCAGGGGACAGGGGGCTTTGAGAACACTGAAGCTTTCTTT.

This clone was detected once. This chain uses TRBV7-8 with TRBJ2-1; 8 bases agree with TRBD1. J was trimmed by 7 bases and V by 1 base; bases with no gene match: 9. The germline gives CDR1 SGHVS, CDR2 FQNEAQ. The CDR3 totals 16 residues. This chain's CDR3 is CASSLVFQGATNEQFF. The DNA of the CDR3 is TGTGCCAGCAGCTTAGTGTTCCAGGGGGCAACGAATGAGCAGTTCTTC.

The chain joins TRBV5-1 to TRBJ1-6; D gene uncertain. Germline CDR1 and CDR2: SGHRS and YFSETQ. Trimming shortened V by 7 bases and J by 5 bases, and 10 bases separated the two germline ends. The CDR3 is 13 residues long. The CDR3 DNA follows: TGCGCCAGCGGCCGACGGGATAATTCACCCCTCCACTTT. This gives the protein CASGRRDNSPLHF.

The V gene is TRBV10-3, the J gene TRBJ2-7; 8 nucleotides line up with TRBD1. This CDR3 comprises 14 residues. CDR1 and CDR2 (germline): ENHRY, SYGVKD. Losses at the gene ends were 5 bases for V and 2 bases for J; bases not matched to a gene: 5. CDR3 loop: CAISFGQGAYEQYF. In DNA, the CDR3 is TGTGCCATCAGTTTCGGACAGGGCGCCTACGAGCAGTACTTC.

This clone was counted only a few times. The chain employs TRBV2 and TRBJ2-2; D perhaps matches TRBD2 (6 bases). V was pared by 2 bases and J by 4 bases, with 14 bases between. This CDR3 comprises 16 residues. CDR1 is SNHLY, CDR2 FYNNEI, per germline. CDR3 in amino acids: CASSERESAATGELFF. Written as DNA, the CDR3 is TGTGCCAGCAGTGAACGGGAGTCAGCGGCCACCGGGGAGCTGTTTTTT.

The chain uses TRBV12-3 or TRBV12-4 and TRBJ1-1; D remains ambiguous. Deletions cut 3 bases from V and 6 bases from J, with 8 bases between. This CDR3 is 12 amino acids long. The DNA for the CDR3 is TGTGCCAGCAGTTTTAGATACGCTGAAGCTTTCTTT. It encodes CASSFRYAEAFF.

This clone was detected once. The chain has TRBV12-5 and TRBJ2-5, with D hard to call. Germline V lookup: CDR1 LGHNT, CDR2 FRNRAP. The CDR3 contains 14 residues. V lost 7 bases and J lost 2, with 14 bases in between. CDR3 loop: CASAIFSVQETQYF. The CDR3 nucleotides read TGTGCTAGTGCCATATTCAGCGTTCAAGAGACCCAGTACTTC.

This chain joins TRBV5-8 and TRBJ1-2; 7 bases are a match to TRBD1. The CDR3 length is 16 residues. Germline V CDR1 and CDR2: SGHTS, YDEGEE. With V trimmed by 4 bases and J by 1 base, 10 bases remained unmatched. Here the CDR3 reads CASSPPGGTNNYGYTF. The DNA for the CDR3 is TGTGCCAGCAGCCCCCCAGGGGGGACGAATAACTATGGCTACACCTTC.

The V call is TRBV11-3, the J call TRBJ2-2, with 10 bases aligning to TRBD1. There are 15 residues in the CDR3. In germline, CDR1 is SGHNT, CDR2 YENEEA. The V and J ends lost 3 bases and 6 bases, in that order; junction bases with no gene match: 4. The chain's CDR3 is CASSFVTGGSGELFF. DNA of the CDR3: TGTGCCAGCAGCTTTGTGACAGGGGGCTCCGGGGAGCTGTTTTTT.

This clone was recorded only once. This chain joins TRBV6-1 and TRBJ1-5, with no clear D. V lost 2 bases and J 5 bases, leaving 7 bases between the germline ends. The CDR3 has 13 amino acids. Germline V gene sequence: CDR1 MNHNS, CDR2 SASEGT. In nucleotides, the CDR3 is TGTGCCAGCAGTGAAAGGCTAGATCAGCCCCAGCATTTT. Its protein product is CASSERLDQPQHF.

The CDR3 nucleotides are TGTGCCAGCAGCTTCCCCCGGGGGAGGTGGAACAATGAGCAGTTCTTC. Amino acids: CASSFPRGRWNNEQFF. The J gene is TRBJ2-1, the V gene TRBV5-4, with D maybe TRBD2 (6 bases). The germline gives CDR1 SGHNT, CDR2 YYREEE (reference sequence). Trimming cost V 2 bases and J 5 bases, with 17 bases left between them. CDR3 length: 16 amino acids.

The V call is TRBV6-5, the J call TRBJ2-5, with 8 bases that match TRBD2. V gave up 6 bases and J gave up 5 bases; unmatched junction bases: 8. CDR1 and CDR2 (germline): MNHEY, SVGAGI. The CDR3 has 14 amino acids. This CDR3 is CASRLTGGRETQYF. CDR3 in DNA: TGTGCCAGCAGACTTACGGGGGGGCGGGAGACCCAGTACTTC.

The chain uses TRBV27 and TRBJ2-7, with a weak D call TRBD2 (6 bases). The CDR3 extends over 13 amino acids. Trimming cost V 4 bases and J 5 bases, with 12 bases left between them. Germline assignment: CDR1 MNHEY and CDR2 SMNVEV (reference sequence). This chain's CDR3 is CASSYLGEDEQYF. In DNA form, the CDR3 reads TGTGCCAGCAGTTACTTAGGGGAGGACGAGCAGTACTTC.

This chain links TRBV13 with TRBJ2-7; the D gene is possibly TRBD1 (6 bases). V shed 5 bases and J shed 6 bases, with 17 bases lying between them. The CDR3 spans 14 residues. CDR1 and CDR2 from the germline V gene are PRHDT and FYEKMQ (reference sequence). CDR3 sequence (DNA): TGTGCCAGCAGCCCACCACAGGGTTTCGGCGAGCAGTACTTC. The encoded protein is CASSPPQGFGEQYF. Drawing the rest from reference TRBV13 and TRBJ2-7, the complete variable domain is AAGVIQSPRHLIKEKRETATLKCYPIPRHDTVYWYQQGPGQDPQFLISFYEKMQSDKGSIPDRFSAQQFSDYHSELNMSSLELGDSALYFCASSPPQGFGEQYFGPGTRLTVT.

CDR3 sequence reads: CASKSKLIASTDTQYF. Written as DNA, the CDR3 is TGTGCCAGCAAGTCTAAACTTATCGCCTCCACAGATACGCAGTATTTT. The chain uses TRBV27 and TRBJ2-3; no firm D call. This CDR3 has 16 residues. In germline, CDR1 is MNHEY, CDR2 SMNVEV (reference sequence). The V end lost 7 bases, the J end lost 2 bases, and 19 bases lay between the germline ends.

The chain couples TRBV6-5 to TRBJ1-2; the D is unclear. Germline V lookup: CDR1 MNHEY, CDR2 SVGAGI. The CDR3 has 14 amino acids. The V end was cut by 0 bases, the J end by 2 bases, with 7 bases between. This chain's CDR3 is CASSYSRANYGYTF. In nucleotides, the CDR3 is TGTGCCAGCAGTTACTCGAGAGCAAACTATGGCTACACCTTC.

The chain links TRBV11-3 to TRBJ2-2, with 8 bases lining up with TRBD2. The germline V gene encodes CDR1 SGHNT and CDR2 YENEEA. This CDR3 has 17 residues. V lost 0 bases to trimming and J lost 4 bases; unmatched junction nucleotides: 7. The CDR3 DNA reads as TGTGCCAGCAGCTTAGATCTCGGGGGGGTCTCCACCGGGGAGCTGTTTTTT. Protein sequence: CASSLDLGGVSTGELFF.